The next 23 T cell receptor beta chains were all read from a single sample in a study of T-cell reconstitution after alpha-beta-depleted transplantation in children. It was with unique molecular identifiers that the TCRbeta library was prepared. TCRdb passed the PCR reads through MiXCR, listing each CDR3 protein once. The table has roughly 16,000 distinct CDR3 sequences, 9.5% to 15% seen once. The material was PBMCs, mostly from graft donor cells, obtained 180 days after TCRalphabeta/CD19-depleted stem cell transplant. These receptors came from a boy in the first two years of life who had a stem cell transplant for Wiskott-Aldrich syndrome, so the T cells may come from the graft donor.

This clonotype was counted ten times or more. The J gene is TRBJ1-5, the V gene TRBV12-3 or TRBV12-4; a possible D gene is TRBD1 (6 bases). This CDR3 is built from 16 residues. Trimming removed 0 bases at V and 6 bases at J, with 15 bases between. The CDR3 region is CASSLAGARASQPQHF. The CDR3 region has the DNA TGTGCCAGCAGTTTAGCGGGGGCGCGGGCAAGTCAGCCCCAGCATTTT.

This clonotype was picked up many times. The rearrangement links TRBV4-1 to TRBJ2-1; 8 bases align to TRBD2. The junction had 7 bases not matched to a gene; V was cut back by 0 bases and J by 3 bases. The CDR3 runs to 17 residues. Germline CDR1 is MGHRA and CDR2 is YSYEKL. CDR3 sequence reads: CASSQEFASGYYNEQFF. CDR3 coding DNA: TGCGCCAGCAGCCAAGAATTCGCTAGCGGGTACTACAATGAGCAGTTCTTC.

This clonotype was observed many times. The chain couples TRBV7-9 to TRBJ2-7; either TRBD1 or TRBD2 may fit D (6 bases each). This CDR3 is built from 13 residues. Germline-derived CDR1 and CDR2 are SEHNR and FQNEAQ (reference sequence). Trimming stripped 6 bases from V and 3 bases from J, with 12 bases between. CDR3 DNA sequence: TGTGCCAGCAGTCTGGGGGGCGACTACGAGCAGTACTTC. Translating it yields CASSLGGDYEQYF.

This clonotype appeared many times. The chain joins TRBV20-1 to TRBJ1-2, with TRBD1 matching over 9 bases. CDR3 length equals 13 residues. After removal of 4 bases from V and 7 bases from J, the junction contained 7 bases not matched to a gene. Germline V lookup: CDR1 DFQATT, CDR2 SNEGSKA (reference sequence). The CDR3 DNA reads as TGCAGTGCTAACGGCGGGACAGGGTTTGGCTACACCTTC. It yields the protein CSANGGTGFGYTF.

This clonotype was recorded many times. The chain carries TRBV9 and TRBJ1-1; 10 bases align to TRBD1. This CDR3 is built from 16 residues. Trimming took 2 bases from V and 6 from J; bases not matched to a gene: 10. From germline, CDR1 is SGDLS and CDR2 YYNGEE. CDR3 protein: CASSVQPTGGVAEAFF. DNA for the CDR3: TGTGCCAGCAGCGTGCAACCGACAGGGGGCGTCGCTGAAGCTTTCTTT. Full variable domain (outside the CDR3, taken from reference TRBV9 and TRBJ1-1): DSGVTQTPKHLITATGQRVTLRCSPRSGDLSVYWYQQSLDQGLQFLIQYYNGEERAKGNILERFSAQQFPDLHSELNLSSLELGDSALYFCASSVQPTGGVAEAFFGQGTRLTVV.

This clonotype was found a few times. V usage is TRBV7-2 and J usage is TRBJ2-5, with TRBD2 identical over 8 bases. CDR1 SGHTA and CDR2 FQGNSA come from the germline V gene. This CDR3 has 15 residues. Germline trimming cut 1 base from V and 1 base from J; bases unmatched to any gene: 2. In DNA, the CDR3 is TGTGCCAGCAGCTTAGGACTAGCGCTCCAAGAGACCCAGTACTTC. Translation: CASSLGLALQETQYF.

In its sample, this clonotype was seen a few times. DNA of the CDR3: TGTGCCAGCAGCTTAGCGGGGGGTTACGACTACGAGCAGTACTTC. It encodes CASSLAGGYDYEQYF. The rearrangement links TRBV7-9 to TRBJ2-7, with D possibly matching TRBD2 (6 bases). This CDR3 spans 15 amino acids. V was pared by 0 bases and J by 3 bases, with 12 bases between. Germline V CDR1 and CDR2: SEHNR, FQNEAQ (reference sequence).

There are a few counts of this clonotype. The chain links TRBV3-1 to TRBJ2-7; D could derive from TRBD1 or TRBD2 (5 bases each). CDR1 LGHDT and CDR2 YNNKEL come from the germline V gene (reference sequence). The CDR3 consists of 14 residues. V lost 4 bases and J 0 bases, leaving 10 bases between the germline ends. The DNA for the CDR3 is TGTGCCAGCAGCCGTGGGACGGGCTCCTACGAGCAGTACTTC. Translated, it gives CASSRGTGSYEQYF.

Ten or more counts support this clonotype. This chain joins TRBV10-3 and TRBJ1-1; 8 bases are a match to TRBD1. After removal of 4 bases from V and 1 base from J, the junction contained 5 bases not matched to a gene. The CDR3 is made up of 15 amino acids. Germline V gives CDR1 ENHRY, CDR2 SYGVKD. CDR3 nucleotides: TGTGCCATCAGTGCGCCGGACAGGGCGAACACTGAAGCTTTCTTT. Translated: CAISAPDRANTEAFF.

This clonotype was picked up a small number of times. The CDR3 region is CASSRPSVSGSYEQYF. CDR3 bases: TGTGCCAGCAGCCGCCCGTCGGTTAGCGGGAGCTACGAGCAGTACTTC. This chain links TRBV5-4 with TRBJ2-7, with 9 bases identical to TRBD2. Germline trimming cut 4 bases from V and 3 bases from J; bases unmatched to any gene: 11. There are 16 residues in the CDR3. CDR1 is SGHNT, CDR2 YYREEE, per germline (reference sequence). The variable domain in full, completed from reference TRBV5-4 and TRBJ2-7, reads ETGVTQSPTHLIKTRGQQVTLRCSSQSGHNTVSWYQQALGQGPQFIFQYYREEENGRGNFPPRFSGLQFPNYSSELNVNALELDDSALYLCASSRPSVSGSYEQYFGPGTRLTVT.

This clonotype was picked up many times. The V gene is TRBV20-1, the J gene TRBJ2-1; D is undetermined. This CDR3 is built from 17 residues. Trimming shortened V by 2 bases and J by 0 bases, and 17 bases separated the two germline ends. CDR1 is DFQATT, CDR2 SNEGSKA, per germline (reference sequence). The CDR3, as DNA: TGCAGTGCTAGATTCCGCCCCGGCGGTGGCTCCTACAATGAGCAGTTCTTC. Protein: CSARFRPGGGSYNEQFF.

The table lists this clonotype with many counts. The rearrangement joins TRBV27 to TRBJ2-7; TRBD2 agrees at 11 bases. J was trimmed by 1 base and V by 4 bases; bases with no gene match: 6. Germline CDR1 is MNHEY and CDR2 is SMNVEV (reference sequence). The CDR3 has 16 residues. CDR3 protein: CASSSLLAGVSYEQYF. Here the CDR3 DNA reads TGTGCCAGCAGTTCACTACTAGCGGGAGTGTCCTACGAGCAGTACTTC.

This clonotype was seen only a few times. V is TRBV14 and J is TRBJ1-1; D possibly corresponds to TRBD1 (5 bases). Germline loops: CDR1 SGHDN, CDR2 FVKESK. This CDR3 spans 15 amino acids. Trimming cost V 2 bases and J 0 bases, with 10 bases left between them. The CDR3 is CASSQLTAMNTEAFF. The CDR3 DNA sequence: TGTGCCAGCAGCCAATTGACAGCCATGAACACTGAAGCTTTCTTT.

In this sample, this clonotype turned up many times. The V gene is TRBV10-3, the J gene TRBJ1-1; 8 nucleotides match TRBD1. Germline values: CDR1 ENHRY, CDR2 SYGVKD. The CDR3 is 14 residues long. J gave up 6 bases and V 3 bases, and 6 bases lay outside the gene matches. The CDR3 DNA reads as TGTGCCATCAGTGACAGGACAGGGAGGCCTGAAGCTTTCTTT. It is translated as CAISDRTGRPEAFF.

The J gene is TRBJ2-2, the V gene TRBV18; D unclear. CDR1 is KGHSH and CDR2 is LQKENI in the germline V gene. Deletions cut 8 bases from V and 4 bases from J, with 14 bases between. CDR3 size: 14 residues. DNA of the CDR3: TGTGCCAGCCCCATGGGATTCGGCACCGGGGAGCTGTTTTTT. Translated: CASPMGFGTGELFF. The whole variable domain, filled in from reference TRBV18 and TRBJ2-2, reads NAGVMQNPRHLVRRRGQEARLRCSPMKGHSHVYWYRQLPEEGLKFMVYLQKENIIDESGMPKERFSAEFPKEGPSILRIQQVVRGDSAAYFCASPMGFGTGELFFGEGSRLTVL.

This clonotype was counted only a few times. The gene calls are TRBV3-1 and TRBJ2-1; TRBD2 agrees at 13 bases. With V trimmed by 4 bases and J by 9 bases, 6 bases remained unmatched. This CDR3 is built from 15 residues. The germline V gene has CDR1 LGHDT and CDR2 YNNKEL (reference sequence). The CDR3 bases are TGTGCCAGCAGCCTCGGACTAGCGGGAGTAGGTGAGCAGTTCTTC. Amino acid sequence: CASSLGLAGVGEQFF.

A few counts support this clonotype. The rearrangement joins TRBV5-1 to TRBJ1-1; TRBD1 agrees at 9 bases. The CDR3 loop spans 14 amino acids. Germline CDR1 reads SGHRS; CDR2 reads YFSETQ. Germline trimming cut 3 bases from V and 1 base from J; bases unmatched to any gene: 1. CDR3 sequence (DNA): TGCGCCAGCAGCTCGACAGGGGGGAACACTGAAGCTTTCTTT. Translation: CASSSTGGNTEAFF.

Turning to this clonotype: A much larger clonotype is one base distant, so this may be a read error. The gene calls are TRBV9 and TRBJ2-7; the D is unclear. Germline V gives CDR1 SGDLS, CDR2 YYNGEE. The V and J ends lost 4 bases and 4 bases respectively, with 15 bases between them. This CDR3 has 14 amino acids. CDR3 nucleotides: TGTGCCAGCAGCTTAGACCCCTCCGAGTACGAGCAGTACTTC. Its translation is CASSLDPSEYEQYF.

On this clonotype itself: This could be a read error, since a much larger clone is one nucleotide away. V gene TRBV3-1 combines with J gene TRBJ2-7; 11 bases are shared with TRBD2. The CDR3 runs to 14 residues. Germline V gives CDR1 LGHDT, CDR2 YNNKEL (reference sequence). CDR3 sequence (DNA): TGTACCAGCAGTTTAGCGGGAGGGAGGTACGAGCAGTACTTC. Translated: CTSSLAGGRYEQYF.

This clonotype has a count of ten or more. The rearrangement uses TRBV11-2 and TRBJ1-3; the match to TRBD1 covers 8 bases. Per germline, CDR1 SGHAT and CDR2 FQNNGV. Trimming removed 5 bases from V and 0 bases from J; junction bases left unmatched: 6. CDR3 length: 16 residues. CDR3 loop: CASSTDRAFSGNTIYF. Here the CDR3 DNA reads TGTGCCAGCAGCACGGACAGGGCCTTCTCTGGAAACACCATATATTTT.

This clonotype was observed at least ten times. A read error may be the cause here, since a much bigger clone is one base away. The chain uses TRBV18 and TRBJ2-6; tentatively, D is TRBD1 (5 bases). CDR1 and CDR2 from the germline V gene are KGHSH and LQKENI. CDR3 length: 16 amino acids. The CDR3 loop is CASSPVGFSGANGLTF. CDR3 DNA sequence: TGTGCCAGCTCACCAGTCGGTTTTTCTGGGGCCAACGGCCTGACTTTC.

This chain connects TRBV4-1 to TRBJ1-1, with D possibly matching TRBD1 (6 bases). The CDR3 has 14 residues. Germline V gene lookup returns CDR1 MGHRA and CDR2 YSYEKL. Trimming shortened V by 3 bases and J by 2 bases, and 10 bases separated the two germline ends. The CDR3 coding sequence is TGCGCCAGCAGCCAGACAGGTTTCAACACTGAAGCTTTCTTT. Protein product: CASSQTGFNTEAFF.

The chain is built from TRBV30 and TRBJ2-7; 8 bases align to TRBD1. The V gene end was trimmed by 1 base and the J gene end by 9 bases; junction bases not matched to a gene: 14. The CDR3 has 15 amino acids. The germline V gene has CDR1 GTSNPN and CDR2 SVGIG (reference sequence). The CDR3 spells CAWSGGPGRGRGQYF. CDR3 nucleotides: TGTGCCTGGAGTGGCGGCCCAGGCAGGGGGCGGGGGCAGTACTTC.